The 29 T cell receptor beta chains in this list originate from one sample, sequenced in a study of T cells in Graves' hyperthyroidism and ophthalmopathy. Amplified TCR beta CDR3 regions derived from RNA transcripts. The TCR CDR3 first-round RT-PCR relied on the HTBI primer set. TCRdb used MiXCR to reprocess the multiplex PCR reads, holding one entry per CDR3 protein. The sample carries roughly 660,000 distinct CDR3 sequences, 15% to 20% recorded once. The specimen sequenced was blood. The receptors stem from a man between 50 and 59 years old with Graves' hyperthyroidism.

This clonotype appeared many times. This chain connects TRBV24-1 to TRBJ1-5; tentatively, D is TRBD1 (6 bases). V lost 5 bases and J 6 bases, leaving 22 bases between the germline ends. In germline, CDR1 is KGHDR, CDR2 SFDVKD. The CDR3 is 17 residues long. CDR3 residues: CATSVFCRDTSFQPQHF. Here the CDR3 DNA reads TGTGCCACCAGTGTTTTCTGCCGGGACACCTCTTTTCAGCCCCAGCATTTT.

A remark on this clonotype: A much larger clone lies one base from this, so it may be a read error. V is TRBV7-9 and J is TRBJ1-6; D unclear. Trimming left V 2 bases short and J 5 bases short, with 10 bases between. The CDR3 is 15 residues long. Germline CDR1 and CDR2: SEHNR and FQNEAQ (reference sequence). As DNA, the CDR3 is TGTGCCAGCAGCTTATCGTCGGGTCATAATTCACCCCTCCACTTT. It translates to CASSLSSGHNSPLHF.

The chain joins TRBV18 to TRBJ2-6, with D perhaps TRBD2 (5 bases). Trimming stripped 1 base from V and 0 bases from J, with 13 bases between. In germline, CDR1 is KGHSH, CDR2 LQKENI. CDR3 length: 18 residues. In DNA, the CDR3 is TGTGCCAGCTCACCACAAGCTAGCTCCGACTCTGGGGCCAACGTCCTGACTTTC. It codes for CASSPQASSDSGANVLTF.

Ten or more counts support this clonotype. V is TRBV7-8 and J is TRBJ2-1, with 7 bases lining up with TRBD2. Germline assignment: CDR1 SGHVS and CDR2 FQNEAQ. This CDR3 contains 15 residues. The junction had 13 bases not matched to a gene; V was cut back by 9 bases and J by 5 bases. The CDR3 nucleotides read TGTGCCAGTTTACGAGGGGCTAGCGGAAACAATGAGCAGTTCTTC. Translating it yields CASLRGASGNNEQFF. Full variable domain (remainder filled in from reference TRBV7-8 and TRBJ2-1): GAGVSQSPRYKVAKRGQDVALRCDPISGHVSLFWYQQALGQGPEFLTYFQNEAQLDKSGLPSDRFFAERPEGSVSTLKIQRTQQEDSAVYLCASLRGASGNNEQFFGPGTRLTVL.

The chain joins TRBV28 to TRBJ2-4, with 8 nucleotides matching TRBD1. The CDR3 length is 14 residues. V shed 2 bases, J shed 6 bases, and the junction held 3 bases outside the gene matches. Germline CDR1 is MDHEN and CDR2 is SYDVKM. The CDR3 DNA sequence: TGTGCCAGCAGTTTACAGGGGGCAACAAACATTCAGTACTTC. It yields the protein CASSLQGATNIQYF.

This clonotype was seen a handful of times. J is TRBJ1-4 and V is TRBV24-1; possible D gene TRBD1, 5 bases. V was clipped by 3 bases and J by 1 base, with 11 bases between them. The V gene's germline CDR1 is KGHDR and CDR2 SFDVKD. CDR3 length equals 16 residues. The DNA of the CDR3 is TGTGCCACCAGTGATGGGCAGGGAATAACTAATGAAAAACTGTTTTTT. Residues: CATSDGQGITNEKLFF.

This clonotype was seen more than once but under ten times. This chain connects TRBV19 to TRBJ2-2, with 7 nucleotides matching TRBD1. The CDR3 totals 15 residues. Germline CDR1 is LNHDA and CDR2 is SQIVND (reference sequence). The V segment lost 6 bases and the J segment 1 base; nucleotides outside the gene matches: 5. CDR3 sequence: CASRGQEMNTGELFF. The DNA of the CDR3 is TGTGCCAGTAGAGGACAGGAGATGAACACCGGGGAGCTGTTTTTT.

A few counts support this clonotype. The chain has TRBV28 and TRBJ2-4; TRBD1 is a possible D gene (5 bases). Germline V gene sequence: CDR1 MDHEN, CDR2 SYDVKM. CDR3 length equals 16 residues. With 6 bases removed from V and 3 bases from J, the gap between germline ends came to 18 bases. DNA for the CDR3: TGTGCCAGCAGCTCCCCAGGGCTAGATGTCAAAAACATTCAGTACTTC. Translating it yields CASSSPGLDVKNIQYF.

A few counts support this clonotype. CDR3 coding DNA: TGTGCCAGCAGCGTCGGCCTAGCGGGAGTCCACGAGCAGTACTTC. It codes for CASSVGLAGVHEQYF. The chain links TRBV9 to TRBJ2-7; 10 bases align to TRBD2. There are 15 residues in the CDR3. The V and J ends lost 2 bases and 5 bases, in that order; junction bases with no gene match: 7. Germline assignment: CDR1 SGDLS and CDR2 YYNGEE. Based on the CDR3 plus reference TRBV9 and TRBJ2-7, the full variable domain is DSGVTQTPKHLITATGQRVTLRCSPRSGDLSVYWYQQSLDQGLQFLIQYYNGEERAKGNILERFSAQQFPDLHSELNLSSLELGDSALYFCASSVGLAGVHEQYFGPGTRLTVT.

At least ten counts were recorded for this clonotype. This chain connects TRBV2 to TRBJ2-5, with D tentatively TRBD1 or TRBD2 (6 bases each). Germline-derived CDR1 and CDR2 are SNHLY and FYNNEI. Trimming stripped 4 bases from V and 4 bases from J, with 10 bases between. This CDR3 has 13 residues. The CDR3 DNA reads TGTGCCAGCAGTGTAGGGGGAGGAGAGACCCAGTACTTC. Translating it yields CASSVGGGETQYF.

The sample holds many counts of this clonotype. The CDR3: CASSLRLAGATEQFF. The CDR3 DNA reads TGTGCCAGCAGCTTACGACTAGCGGGAGCCACCGAGCAGTTCTTC. The rearrangement links TRBV7-2 to TRBJ2-1; 12 bases are shared with TRBD2. V was pared by 2 bases and J by 10 bases, with 6 bases of the junction left unmatched. Germline assignment: CDR1 SGHTA and CDR2 FQGNSA. The CDR3 has 15 residues. The full variable domain, with the rest looked up from reference TRBV7-2 and TRBJ2-1, is GAGVSQSPSNKVTEKGKDVELRCDPISGHTALYWYRQSLGQGLEFLIYFQGNSAPDKSGLPSDRFSAERTGGSVSTLTIQRTQQEDSAVYLCASSLRLAGATEQFFGPGTRLTVL.

Concerning this clonotype: A read error may be the cause here, since a much bigger clone is one base away. The chain joins TRBV6-9 to TRBJ2-1, with a tentative D call TRBD2 (5 bases). This CDR3 spans 14 amino acids. Trimming took 3 bases from V and 8 from J, leaving 14 bases between them. Germline V lookup: CDR1 MNHGY, CDR2 SVAAGI. CDR3 sequence (DNA): TGTGCCAGCAGTTACGAGCGGAGTTACGATGAGCAGTTCTTC. Translated, it gives CASSYERSYDEQFF.

The rearrangement links TRBV18 to TRBJ2-1; 7 bases are a match to TRBD1. The CDR3 length is 14 residues. Unmatched junction bases numbered 12, after V lost 4 bases and J lost 12 bases. The germline CDR1 and CDR2 sequences are KGHSH and LQKENI. The CDR3 nucleotides are TGTGCCAGCTCACTCCGACAGGGTCCCGAGGGGCAGTTCTTC. This encodes CASSLRQGPEGQFF.

This clonotype was recorded many times. The chain couples TRBV27 to TRBJ2-5, with D maybe TRBD2 (6 bases). Trimming took 7 bases from V and 1 from J, leaving 16 bases between them. Germline CDR1 and CDR2: MNHEY and SMNVEV (reference sequence). The CDR3 runs 15 residues. CDR3 sequence: CASTLRPGAQETQYF. In DNA form, the CDR3 reads TGTGCCAGCACCCTTCGGCCGGGAGCCCAAGAGACCCAGTACTTC.

This clonotype was counted ten times or more. The V gene is TRBV5-1, the J gene TRBJ1-2; TRBD1 aligns across 7 bases. There are 12 residues in the CDR3. CDR1 is SGHRS, CDR2 YFSETQ, per germline. V dropped 3 bases and J dropped 7; count of bases not matched to a gene: 3. The CDR3 nucleotides are TGCGCCAGCAGCTCACAGGGGATTGGCTACACCTTC. Protein: CASSSQGIGYTF.

This clonotype was counted many times. This chain joins TRBV7-2 and TRBJ2-7; the D gene is possibly TRBD2 (5 bases). Deletions cut 8 bases from V and 3 bases from J, with 17 bases between. Germline CDR1 SGHTA, CDR2 FQGNSA. This CDR3 contains 14 residues. CDR3 sequence reads: CASGEHPAIYEQYF. The CDR3 DNA reads TGTGCCAGCGGGGAGCATCCGGCGATCTACGAGCAGTACTTC.

This clonotype has at least ten counts. The chain is built from TRBV12-3 or TRBV12-4 and TRBJ1-2; D might be TRBD1 (5 bases). V lost 3 bases and J 2 bases, leaving 13 bases between the germline ends. The CDR3 covers 15 residues. CDR3 sequence: CASSFGPRQNYGYTF. The CDR3 nucleotides are TGTGCCAGCAGTTTTGGGCCCAGACAGAACTATGGCTACACCTTC.

The V call is TRBV4-1, the J call TRBJ1-5, with D uncertain. V was trimmed by 4 bases and J by 3 bases, leaving 7 bases between them. Germline lookup yields CDR1 MGHRA and CDR2 YSYEKL. The CDR3 spans 13 residues. CDR3 DNA sequence: TGCGCCAGCAGCCGTCTGATCAATCAGCCCCAGCATTTT. Protein sequence: CASSRLINQPQHF.

In this sample, this clonotype turned up many times. This rearrangement joins TRBV20-1 to TRBJ1-6; 7 nucleotides line up with TRBD1. V dropped 6 bases and J dropped 2; count of bases not matched to a gene: 10. Looked up from germline, CDR1 is DFQATT and CDR2 is SNEGSKA (reference sequence). The CDR3 is 16 amino acids. The CDR3 loop reads CSAAERGTAYNSPLHF. For the CDR3, the DNA is TGCAGTGCCGCAGAGAGAGGGACAGCCTATAATTCACCCCTCCACTTT.

The chain couples TRBV29-1 to TRBJ2-7; D assignment may be TRBD1 or TRBD2 (5 bases each). V lost 4 bases to trimming and J lost 0 bases, with 13 bases between them. The CDR3 consists of 14 residues. The germline CDR1 and CDR2 sequences are SQVTM and ANQGSEA. Here the CDR3 reads CSVGRDGISYEQYF. CDR3 coding DNA: TGCAGCGTTGGCAGGGACGGGATCTCCTACGAGCAGTACTTC.

As concerns this clonotype: This could be a read error, since a much larger clone is one nucleotide away. The chain uses TRBV12-3 or TRBV12-4 and TRBJ2-3; a weak D match, TRBD2 (6 bases). The CDR3 runs to 14 residues. The V and J ends lost 2 bases and 4 bases respectively, with 10 bases between them. The DNA of the CDR3 is TGTGCCAGCAGTTTACGATCGGGGGCAGATACGCAGTATTTT. Protein: CASSLRSGADTQYF.

This clonotype occurred many times. This chain joins TRBV25-1 and TRBJ2-7, with a possible D match to TRBD2 (6 bases). CDR3 length: 12 residues. CDR1 is MGHDK, CDR2 SYGVNS, per germline. Trimming removed 6 bases from V and 6 bases from J, with 12 bases in between. As DNA, the CDR3 is TGTGCCAGCAGCGGGGGTCCTCGCGAGCAGTACTTC. As protein: CASSGGPREQYF.

This clonotype was detected many times. The chain employs TRBV20-1 and TRBJ2-1; TRBD2 aligns across 7 bases. Germline V gene data show CDR1 as DFQATT and CDR2 as SNEGSKA (reference sequence). The ends lost 6 bases at V and 5 bases at J; junction bases unmatched: 7. CDR3 length equals 13 residues. The CDR3 reads CSADGTINNEQFF. CDR3 sequence (DNA): TGCAGTGCCGACGGGACTATCAACAATGAGCAGTTCTTC.

This clonotype was seen at least ten times. The chain carries TRBV7-3 and TRBJ2-1; D is undetermined. The V end lost 3 bases, the J end lost 3 bases, and 12 bases lay between the germline ends. Germline lookup yields CDR1 SGHTA and CDR2 FQGTGA. The CDR3 has 15 amino acids. DNA for the CDR3: TGTGCCAGCAGCTTCGACTTTACTCTCTACAATGAGCAGTTCTTC. Its translation is CASSFDFTLYNEQFF.

The CDR3 sequence: CASSQSDRAYGYTF. The CDR3 DNA is TGTGCCAGCAGCCAAAGCGACAGGGCCTATGGCTACACCTTC. This chain links TRBV4-2 with TRBJ1-2, with 7 bases matching TRBD1. Germline CDR1 is LGHNA and CDR2 is YNFKEQ. Trimming cost V 2 bases and J 4 bases; bases outside gene matches: 4. The CDR3 length is 14 residues.

As to this clonotype: This clone may be a read error of a much larger clone one base away. This chain links TRBV29-1 with TRBJ1-2, with no clear D. The germline V gene encodes CDR1 SQVTM and CDR2 ANQGSEA. The CDR3 sequence is 11 residues long. Trimming took off 4 bases at V and 5 bases at J, with 8 bases between the two ends. The CDR3 DNA reads TGCAGCGTTGCCGGGAAGTATGGCTACACCTTC. Protein product: CSVAGKYGYTF.

The table lists this clonotype with many counts. In DNA form, the CDR3 reads TGTGCCAGCACGCGGGACAGACAAGAGACCCAGTACTTC. Translation: CASTRDRQETQYF. This chain connects TRBV7-2 to TRBJ2-5; TRBD1 might be the D (7 bases). The CDR3 extends over 13 amino acids. Germline-derived CDR1 and CDR2 are SGHTA and FQGNSA. V was clipped by 7 bases and J by 2 bases, with 11 bases between them. Drawing the rest from reference TRBV7-2 and TRBJ2-5, the complete variable domain is GAGVSQSPSNKVTEKGKDVELRCDPISGHTALYWYRQSLGQGLEFLIYFQGNSAPDKSGLPSDRFSAERTGGSVSTLTIQRTQQEDSAVYLCASTRDRQETQYFGPGTRLLVL.

The table lists this clonotype with many counts. The chain couples TRBV29-1 to TRBJ1-2; D unresolved. Germline values: CDR1 SQVTM, CDR2 ANQGSEA. The CDR3 spans 10 residues. Trimming pared 7 bases from V and 6 bases from J, leaving 9 bases between. This chain's CDR3 is CSGDLDGYTF. Here the CDR3 DNA reads TGCAGCGGCGACCTGGATGGCTACACCTTC.

J is TRBJ2-7 and V is TRBV4-1; D may be TRBD2 (5 bases). Per germline, CDR1 MGHRA and CDR2 YSYEKL. The CDR3 has 15 residues. V lost 3 bases and J 2 bases, leaving 14 bases between the germline ends. CDR3: CASSQGRLRAYEQYF. CDR3 coding DNA: TGCGCCAGCAGCCAGGGGAGATTGAGGGCCTACGAGCAGTACTTC.